This T cell receptor beta chain was identified in a study of CD8 T cells in Susac syndrome. An amount of RNA that ranged from roughly 0.45 to 1 ug was reverse transcribed with random hexamers. Coverage of TCR beta CDR3 amplification by immunoSEQ multiplex PCR extended to 54 Vbeta and 13 Jbeta. MiXCR, applied by TCRdb to the immunoSEQ multiplex PCR reads, yields one record per CDR3 protein. The sample records approximately 190,000 distinct CDR3 sequences, around 95% being singletons. With 5 bases removed from V and 2 bases from J, the gap between germline ends came to 15 bases. CDR1 DFQATT and CDR2 SNEGSKA come from the germline V gene (reference sequence). CDR3 length equals 15 residues. The table lists this clonotype with a count of one. Its matching antigen is unknown. The authors carried out high-throughput sequencing of TCR beta. They applied it to CD8+ and CD4+ T cells obtained from blood. Patients with Susac syndrome fulfilled recently defined diagnostic criteria for definite or probable disease.

General study points: The CD4+ T cell repertoires from Susac syndrome exhibited no clonal expansion.

This rearrangement joins TRBV20-1 to TRBJ1-4, with D possibly being TRBD1 (6 bases). The sequenced material came from CD4+ T cells from PBMCs. This clonotype originated in a human donor with Susac syndrome. CDR3 residues: CSALQGRWTNEKLFF. CDR3 sequence (DNA): TGCAGTGCTCTTCAGGGGAGGTGGACTAATGAAAAACTGTTTTTT.